The rows below give T cell receptor beta chains drawn from one sample of a study of cytomegalovirus exposure and HLA in healthy donors. Sequenced by immunoSEQ multiplex PCR; TCRdb stores in-frame clones only, minus some. The sample holds 150,000 to 200,000 clones, about three quarters seen once. The sequenced material came from PBMCs. The receptor set was obtained from a woman between 50 and 59 years old in good health and CMV-seropositive. Each CDR3 is given with its conserved first and last residue. A D gene is named only where the DNA matches it firmly. Clone size is shown for a subset of rows, as once, few, many or a class of expanded clone.

>TRBV5-6|TRBJ1-2|TRBD1|.
CASRPGTGQVGLNYGYTF
TGTGCCAGCAGACCCGGGACAGGCCAAGTTGGTCTTAACTATGGCTACACCTTC
>TRBV27|TRBJ2-1|.|few
CASSSGSLLYNEQFF
TGTGCCAGCAGTTCGGGTTCCTTACTTTACAATGAGCAGTTCTTC
>TRBV5-1|TRBJ2-5|.|.
CASSLFTSEETQYF
TGCGCCAGCAGCTTGTTTACGAGTGAAGAGACCCAGTACTTC
>TRBV5-1|TRBJ2-3|TRBD1|.
CASSVGGAVADTQYF
TGCGCCAGCAGCGTAGGGGGCGCGGTAGCAGATACGCAGTATTTT
>TRBV19|TRBJ2-7|TRBD1|.
CASSKGTGPYEQYF
TGTGCCAGTAGTAAGGGGACAGGACCCTACGAGCAGTACTTC
>TRBV27|TRBJ2-3|.|.
CASSFLGDTQYF
TGTGCCAGCAGTTTCCTCGGGGATACGCAGTATTTT
>TRBV2|TRBJ1-1|.|.
CASCFGEVNTEAFF
TGTGCCAGCTGTTTTGGGGAGGTTAACACTGAAGCTTTCTTT
>TRBV5-6|TRBJ1-2|TRBD1|.
CASSLVDREYGYTF
TGTGCCAGCAGCTTGGTCGACAGGGAATATGGCTACACCTTC
>TRBV5-1|TRBJ2-5|TRBD2|.
CASSLATSPETQYF
TGCGCCAGCAGCTTGGCGACTAGCCCAGAGACCCAGTACTTC
>TRBV4-1|TRBJ2-7|TRBD2|few
CASSQEGSGRRTYEQYF
TGCGCCAGCAGCCAAGAAGGGTCCGGGAGGAGGACCTACGAGCAGTACTTC
>TRBV10-2|TRBJ2-5|TRBD2|.
CASSGSSGQETQYF
TGCGCCAGCAGTGGGTCTAGCGGCCAAGAGACCCAGTACTTC
>TRBV5-1|TRBJ2-3|.|.
CASSLDRATTDTQYF
TGCGCCAGCAGCTTGGACAGGGCTACCACAGATACGCAGTATTTT
>TRBV5-1|TRBJ2-3|.|.
CASSLAGQLTDTQYF
TGCGCCAGCAGCTTGGCAGGACAACTCACAGATACGCAGTATTTT
>TRBV18|TRBJ1-1|.|.
CASSPPTGTEAFF
TGTGCCAGCTCACCACCTACGGGCACTGAAGCTTTCTTT
>TRBV5-1|TRBJ2-2|.|.
CASSLDRVNTGELFF
TGCGCCAGCAGCTTGGACAGGGTGAACACCGGGGAGCTGTTTTTT
>TRBV11-1|TRBJ2-6|.|.
CASSLGGAGANGLTF
TGTGCCAGCAGCTTAGGCGGGGCTGGGGCCAACGGCCTGACTTTC
>TRBV11-1|TRBJ2-2|.|once
CASSLAEGPGELFF
TGTGCCAGCAGCTTAGCTGAGGGTCCCGGGGAGCTGTTTTTT
>TRBV11-2|TRBJ1-1|.|.
CASRVGVNTEAFF
TGTGCCAGCAGGGTGGGCGTTAACACTGAAGCTTTCTTT
>TRBV7-6|TRBJ2-1|.|.
CASSQTPGGQFF
TGTGCCAGCAGCCAGACCCCGGGGGGCCAGTTCTTC
>TRBV15|TRBJ1-5|.|once
CATQGGISNQPQHF
TGTGCCACGCAAGGAGGGATAAGCAATCAGCCCCAGCATTTT
>TRBV4-2|TRBJ2-1|TRBD2|.
CASSQSRTSGTTYNEQFF
TGTGCCAGCAGCCAATCCCGGACTAGCGGGACCACCTACAATGAGCAGTTCTTC
>TRBV7-9|TRBJ1-1|.|.
CASSYGQLNTEAFF
TGTGCCAGCAGCTACGGACAGCTGAACACTGAAGCTTTCTTT
>TRBV7-3|TRBJ2-1|TRBD2|.
CASSPGTSDRNEQFF
TGTGCCAGCAGCCCCGGGACTAGCGATAGGAATGAGCAGTTCTTC
>TRBV5-6|TRBJ2-1|TRBD1|few
CASSWGTGIGNEQFF
TGTGCCAGCAGCTGGGGGACAGGGATCGGGAATGAGCAGTTCTTC
>TRBV7-9|TRBJ1-1|.|.
CASSLPGQMNTEAFF
TGTGCCAGCAGCTTACCCGGACAGATGAACACTGAAGCTTTCTTT
>TRBV4-1|TRBJ1-4|.|medium-sized
CASSQDFGGTNEKLFF
TGCGCCAGCAGCCAAGATTTCGGAGGAACTAATGAAAAACTGTTTTTT
>TRBV11-1|TRBJ2-2|TRBD2|few
CASGRERDTGELFF
TGTGCCAGCGGGCGGGAGCGGGACACCGGGGAGCTGTTTTTT
>TRBV11-1|TRBJ2-7|TRBD1|once
CASSFPGQGYEQYF
TGTGCCAGCAGCTTCCCGGGACAGGGATACGAGCAGTACTTC
>TRBV5-1|TRBJ2-5|.|.
CASSFAGSSQETQYF
TGCGCCAGCAGCTTCGCAGGGTCCTCACAAGAGACCCAGTACTTC
>TRBV2|TRBJ2-7|.|.
CASRGALSYEQYF
TGTGCCAGCAGGGGGGCCCTCTCCTACGAGCAGTACTTC
>TRBV30|TRBJ1-6|.|.
CAWKEGSGSPLHF
TGTGCCTGGAAAGAGGGCTCGGGTTCACCCCTCCACTTT
>TRBV11-3|TRBJ1-2|.|.
CASSLDRTGNYGYTF
TGTGCCAGCAGCTTAGATCGTACGGGAAACTATGGCTACACCTTC
>TRBV7-2|TRBJ1-2|.|.
CASSLVVGEDYGYTF
TGTGCCAGCAGCTTAGTTGTGGGAGAGGACTATGGCTACACCTTC
>TRBV5-1|TRBJ2-1|TRBD2|once
CASSLTSGSYNEQFF
TGCGCCAGCAGCCTGACTAGCGGGAGCTACAATGAGCAGTTCTTC
>TRBV7-2|TRBJ1-2|.|.
CASSPSGGFGYTF
TGTGCCAGCAGCCCTTCCGGGGGGTTTGGCTACACCTTC